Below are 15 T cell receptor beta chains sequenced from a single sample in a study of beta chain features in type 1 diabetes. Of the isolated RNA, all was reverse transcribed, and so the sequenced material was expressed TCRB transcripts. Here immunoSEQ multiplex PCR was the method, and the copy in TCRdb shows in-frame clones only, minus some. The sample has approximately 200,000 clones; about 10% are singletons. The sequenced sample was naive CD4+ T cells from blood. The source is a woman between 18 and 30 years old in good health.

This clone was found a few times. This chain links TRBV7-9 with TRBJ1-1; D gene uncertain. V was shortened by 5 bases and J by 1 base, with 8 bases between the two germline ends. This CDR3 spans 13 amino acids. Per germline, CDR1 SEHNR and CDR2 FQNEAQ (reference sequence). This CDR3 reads CASSPGGNTEAFF. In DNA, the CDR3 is TGTGCCAGCAGCCCCGGAGGGAACACTGAAGCTTTCTTT.

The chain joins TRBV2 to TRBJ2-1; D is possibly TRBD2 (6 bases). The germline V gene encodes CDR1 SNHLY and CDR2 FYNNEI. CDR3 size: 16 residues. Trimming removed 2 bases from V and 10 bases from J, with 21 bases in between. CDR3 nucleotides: TGTGCCAGCAGTGAATATCGCGGCGGGGTTTCGGGGGAGCAGTTCTTC. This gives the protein CASSEYRGGVSGEQFF.

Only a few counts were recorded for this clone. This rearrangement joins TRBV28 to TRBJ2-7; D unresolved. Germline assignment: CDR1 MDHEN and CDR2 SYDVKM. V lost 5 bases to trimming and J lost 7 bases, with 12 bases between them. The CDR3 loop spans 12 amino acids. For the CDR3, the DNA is TGTGCCAGCAGTCTGCTCGGGTGGGAGCAGTACTTC. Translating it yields CASSLLGWEQYF.

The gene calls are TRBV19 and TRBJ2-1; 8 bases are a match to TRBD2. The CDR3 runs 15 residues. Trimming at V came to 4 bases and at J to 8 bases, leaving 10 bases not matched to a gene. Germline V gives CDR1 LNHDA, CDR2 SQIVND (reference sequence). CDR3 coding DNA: TGTGCCAGTAGTAAGGGAGAGGCCGGGGGGGATGAGCAGTTCTTC. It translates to CASSKGEAGGDEQFF. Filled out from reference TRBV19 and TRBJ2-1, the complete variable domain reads DGGITQSPKYLFRKEGQNVTLSCEQNLNHDAMYWYRQDPGQGLRLIYYSQIVNDFQKGDIAEGYSVSREKKESFPLTVTSAQKNPTAFYLCASSKGEAGGDEQFFGPGTRLTVL.

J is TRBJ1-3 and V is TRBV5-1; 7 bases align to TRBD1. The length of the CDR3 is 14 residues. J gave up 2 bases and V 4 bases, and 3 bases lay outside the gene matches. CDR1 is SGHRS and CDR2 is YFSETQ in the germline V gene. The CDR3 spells CASSLDRAGNTIYF. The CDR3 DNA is TGCGCCAGCAGCCTAGACAGGGCTGGAAACACCATATATTTT.

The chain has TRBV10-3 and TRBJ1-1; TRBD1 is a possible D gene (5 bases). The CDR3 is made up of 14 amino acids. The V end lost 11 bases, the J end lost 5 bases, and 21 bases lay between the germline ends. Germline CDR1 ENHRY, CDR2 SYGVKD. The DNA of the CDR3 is TGTGCCGCCTCCAGGGACTCCCGAGGGACTGAAGCTTTCTTT. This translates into CAASRDSRGTEAFF.

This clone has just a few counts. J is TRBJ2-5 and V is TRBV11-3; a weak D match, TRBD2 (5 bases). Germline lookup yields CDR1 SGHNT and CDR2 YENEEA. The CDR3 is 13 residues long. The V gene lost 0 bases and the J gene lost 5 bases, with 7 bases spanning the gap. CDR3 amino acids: CASSLETGETQYF. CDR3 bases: TGTGCCAGCAGCTTAGAGACGGGGGAGACCCAGTACTTC.

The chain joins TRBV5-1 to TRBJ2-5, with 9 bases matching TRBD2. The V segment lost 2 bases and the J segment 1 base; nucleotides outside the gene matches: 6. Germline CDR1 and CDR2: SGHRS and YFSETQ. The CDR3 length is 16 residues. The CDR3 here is CASSFGIAGAQETQYF. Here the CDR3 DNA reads TGCGCCAGCAGCTTTGGGATAGCGGGGGCCCAAGAGACCCAGTACTTC.

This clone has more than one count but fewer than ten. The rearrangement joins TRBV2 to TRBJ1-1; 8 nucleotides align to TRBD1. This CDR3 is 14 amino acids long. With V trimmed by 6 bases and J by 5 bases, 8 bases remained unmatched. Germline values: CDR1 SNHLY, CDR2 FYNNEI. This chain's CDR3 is CASSAATGETEAFF. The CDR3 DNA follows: TGTGCCAGCAGCGCAGCGACAGGGGAAACTGAAGCTTTCTTT.

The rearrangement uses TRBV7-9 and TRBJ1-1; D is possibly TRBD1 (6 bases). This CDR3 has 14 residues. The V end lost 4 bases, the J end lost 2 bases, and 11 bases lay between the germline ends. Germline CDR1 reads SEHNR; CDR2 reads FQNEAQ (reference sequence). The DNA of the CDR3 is TGTGCCAGCAGCTCGAACAGGGAAAACACTGAAGCTTTCTTT. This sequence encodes CASSSNRENTEAFF.

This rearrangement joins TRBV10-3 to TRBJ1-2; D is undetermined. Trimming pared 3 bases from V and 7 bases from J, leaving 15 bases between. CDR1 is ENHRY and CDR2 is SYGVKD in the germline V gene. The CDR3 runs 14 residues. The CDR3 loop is CAISDHEVRGGYTF. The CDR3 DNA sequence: TGTGCCATCAGTGACCACGAAGTAAGAGGTGGCTACACCTTC.

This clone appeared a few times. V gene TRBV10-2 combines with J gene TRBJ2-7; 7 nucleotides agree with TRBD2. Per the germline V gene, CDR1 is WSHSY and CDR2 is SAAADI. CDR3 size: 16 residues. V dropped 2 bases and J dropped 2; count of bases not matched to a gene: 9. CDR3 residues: CASSERAGIFPYEQYF. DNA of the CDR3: TGCGCCAGCAGTGAGAGAGCGGGAATCTTCCCCTACGAGCAGTACTTC.

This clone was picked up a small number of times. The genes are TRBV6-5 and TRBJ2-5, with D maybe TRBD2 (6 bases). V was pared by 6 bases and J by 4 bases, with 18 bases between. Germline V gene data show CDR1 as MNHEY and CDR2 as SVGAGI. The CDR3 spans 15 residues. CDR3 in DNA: TGTGCCAGCAGCCCCCCCGGGACGGGAGTAGAGACCCAGTACTTC. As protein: CASSPPGTGVETQYF.

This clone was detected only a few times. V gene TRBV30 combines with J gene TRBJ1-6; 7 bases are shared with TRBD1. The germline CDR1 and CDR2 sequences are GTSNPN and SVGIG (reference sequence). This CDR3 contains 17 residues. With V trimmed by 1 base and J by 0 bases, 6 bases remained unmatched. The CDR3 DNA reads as TGTGCCTGGAGTGCGGTGACAGGGAGCTCCTATAATTCACCCCTCCACTTT. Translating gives CAWSAVTGSSYNSPLHF.

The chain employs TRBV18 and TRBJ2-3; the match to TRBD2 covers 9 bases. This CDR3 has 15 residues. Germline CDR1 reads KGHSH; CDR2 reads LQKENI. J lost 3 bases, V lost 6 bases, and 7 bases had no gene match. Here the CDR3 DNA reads TGTGCCAGCTCTCCAGGACTAGCGACTACAGATACGCAGTATTTT. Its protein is CASSPGLATTDTQYF. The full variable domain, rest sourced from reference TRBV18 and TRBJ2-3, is NAGVMQNPRHLVRRRGQEARLRCSPMKGHSHVYWYRQLPEEGLKFMVYLQKENIIDESGMPKERFSAEFPKEGPSILRIQQVVRGDSAAYFCASSPGLATTDTQYFGPGTRLTVL.